This TCR beta chain was sequenced in a study of PD-1 blockade in mismatch repair-deficient tumors. General observations from the study: Tumor-resident clones, often undetectable pretreatment in blood, expanded then contracted after pembrolizumab.

The method was immunoSEQ multiplex PCR; TCRdb's version includes in-frame clones alone and lacks a portion of them. Of under 75,000 clones listed, around 88% are singletons. PCR or immunohistochemistry showed mismatch repair deficiency in every enrolled patient. TCR sequencing covered a few patients who responded to pembrolizumab. A single count supports this clone. As yet, its antigen is unknown. Germline V gives CDR1 LGHNA, CDR2 YSLEER. The CDR3 runs to 15 residues. Trimming took off 0 bases at V and 9 bases at J, with 18 bases between the two ends. This material consisted of peripheral blood, taken 52 weeks after starting pembrolizumab. The receptor was isolated from an adult with mismatch repair-deficient cancer. The rearrangement uses TRBV4-3 and TRBJ2-7; D gene unclear. The CDR3 bases are TGCGCCAGCAGCCAAGACCTGACCCACGGTAACGCGCAGTACTTC. Protein: CASSQDLTHGNAQYF.